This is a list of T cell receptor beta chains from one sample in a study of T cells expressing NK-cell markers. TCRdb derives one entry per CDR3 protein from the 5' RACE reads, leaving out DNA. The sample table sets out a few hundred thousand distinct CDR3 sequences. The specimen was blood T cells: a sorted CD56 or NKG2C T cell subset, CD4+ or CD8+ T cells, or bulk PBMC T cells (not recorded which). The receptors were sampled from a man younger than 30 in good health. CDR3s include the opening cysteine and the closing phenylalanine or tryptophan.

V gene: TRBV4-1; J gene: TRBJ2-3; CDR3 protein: CASSPGARDTQYF
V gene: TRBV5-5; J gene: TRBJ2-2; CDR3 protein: CASSFSSGMGGELFF
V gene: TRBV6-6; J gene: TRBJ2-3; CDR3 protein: CASSRTTLNTDTQYF
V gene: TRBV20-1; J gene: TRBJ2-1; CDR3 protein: CSAAGRAGAEDEQFF
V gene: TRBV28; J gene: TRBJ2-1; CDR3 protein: CASSTSGTNQLYEQLF
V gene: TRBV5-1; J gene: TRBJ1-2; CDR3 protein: CASRNTQGYGYTF
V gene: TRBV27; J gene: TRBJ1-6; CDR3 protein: CASSFAGTGWDSWNSPLHF
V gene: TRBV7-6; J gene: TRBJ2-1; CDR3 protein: CASSLVGADEQFF
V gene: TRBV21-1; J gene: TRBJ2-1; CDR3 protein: CASSKSVWDKLYNEQFF
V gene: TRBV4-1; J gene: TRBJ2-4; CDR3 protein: CASSQELTGAKNIQYF
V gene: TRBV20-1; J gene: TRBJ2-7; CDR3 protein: CSARDRGGRFGEQYF
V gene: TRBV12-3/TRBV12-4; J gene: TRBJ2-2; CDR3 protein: CASSLVVRGGELFF
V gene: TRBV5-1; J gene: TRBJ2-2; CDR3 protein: CASSLEATSGRTGELFF
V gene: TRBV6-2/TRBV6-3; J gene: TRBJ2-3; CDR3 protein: CASSVGGTDLSQYF
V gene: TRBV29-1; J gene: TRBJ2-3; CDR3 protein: CSVEEEEDTQYF
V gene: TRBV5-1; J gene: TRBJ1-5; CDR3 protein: CASSSGCPTHF
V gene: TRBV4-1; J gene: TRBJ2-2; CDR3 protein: CASSQDRGSTGELFF
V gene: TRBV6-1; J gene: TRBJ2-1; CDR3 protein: CAAAKGEGEQFF
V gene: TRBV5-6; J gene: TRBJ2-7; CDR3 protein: CASSLGLAGGPSYEQYF
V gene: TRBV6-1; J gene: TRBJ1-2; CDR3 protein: CASSPRGPNYGYTF
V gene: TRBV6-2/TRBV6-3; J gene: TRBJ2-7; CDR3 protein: CASSYQPLFNEQYF
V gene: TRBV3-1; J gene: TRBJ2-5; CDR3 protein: CASGIKRDKETQYF
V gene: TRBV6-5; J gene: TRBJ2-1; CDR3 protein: CASSYSNDLVEQFF
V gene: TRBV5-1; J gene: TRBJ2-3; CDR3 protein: CASSLVAGNSDTQYF
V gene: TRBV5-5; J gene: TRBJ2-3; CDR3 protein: CASSWVETLDTQYF
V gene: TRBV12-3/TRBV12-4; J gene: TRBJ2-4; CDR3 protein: CASSPNTGGVKNIQYF
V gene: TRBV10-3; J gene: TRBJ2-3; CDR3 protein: CAISGPPVAGGPDTQYF
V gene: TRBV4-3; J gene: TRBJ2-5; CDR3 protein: CASSQGGWDRGRRGQETQYF